The present T cell receptor (beta chain) was sequenced within a study of human T cells and chemical hapten exposure. Study as a whole: Affected patients, primarily female, had alopecia areata, totalis or universalis. Per-sample TCR yield variation was attributed mainly to small pooled library volume differences.

This clonotype was counted only a few times. Specified time point: patch test 2, 6 weeks after DPC sensitization. Treatment indicated: therapeutic diphenylcyclopropenone sensitization with weekly scalp DPC. The library gave individual cDNA molecules unique molecular identifiers. Via MiXCR, TCRdb re-called the RACE reads, giving one row per CDR3 protein. Of just over 350,000 distinct CDR3 sequences in the sample, under 6.5% were seen once. The source of this sequence is a woman under 30 with alopecia areata. Some clones in this sample may be carry-over from other donors' samples. The source was whole blood, collected in connection with sensitization to the hapten diphenylcyclopropenone (DPC).

This chain's CDR3 is CSARDSYTDTQYF. The CDR3 DNA reads as TGCAGTGCTAGGGACAGTTACACAGATACGCAGTATTTT. The J gene is TRBJ2-3, the V gene TRBV20-1; weak D call: TRBD1 (6 bases). V lost 3 bases, J lost 2 bases, and 9 bases lay in between. The CDR3 extends over 13 amino acids. Germline CDR1 reads DFQATT; CDR2 reads SNEGSKA (reference sequence).